Each of the 14 T cell receptor beta chains below was sequenced from the same sample in a study of T cell changes during pregnancy in multiple sclerosis. Profiled with immunoSEQ multiplex PCR; TCRdb holds only in-frame clones, not every one. The sample has roughly 58,000 clones, 94% seen once. Source: CD8+ T cells from peripheral blood mononuclear cells, taken in the third trimester of pregnancy. All receptors derive from a female donor with multiple sclerosis, enrolled in a pregnancy study.

This clone was observed a single time. The rearrangement joins TRBV5-1 to TRBJ2-3, with TRBD1 as a possible D gene (6 bases). CDR3 length: 17 amino acids. V was clipped by 0 bases and J by 2 bases, with 16 bases between them. From germline, CDR1 is SGHRS and CDR2 YFSETQ. CDR3 bases: TGCGCCAGCAGCTTGGTTACCCAGGACAGATTCACAGATACGCAGTATTTT. Protein product: CASSLVTQDRFTDTQYF.

This chain uses TRBV7-8 with TRBJ2-7, with TRBD2 matching 9 bases. The CDR3 runs to 16 residues. Germline CDR1 and CDR2: SGHVS and FQNEAQ. V was pared by 0 bases and J by 0 bases, with 3 bases of the junction left unmatched. CDR3: CASSLALAGPSYEQYF. The CDR3 DNA reads TGTGCCAGCAGCTTAGCTCTAGCGGGACCCTCCTACGAGCAGTACTTC.

The chain employs TRBV30 and TRBJ2-7, with 15 bases matching TRBD2. Germline V lookup: CDR1 GTSNPN, CDR2 SVGIG (reference sequence). This CDR3 has 19 amino acids. With V trimmed by 3 bases and J by 1 base, 13 bases remained unmatched. CDR3 sequence reads: CAWRGLRTSGRAASYEQYF. CDR3 bases: TGTGCCTGGAGAGGCCTACGGACTAGCGGGAGGGCGGCGTCCTACGAGCAGTACTTC.

This clone qualifies as medium-sized. V and J are TRBV4-1 and TRBJ1-1, with 7 bases that match TRBD1. The germline CDR1 and CDR2 sequences are MGHRA and YSYEKL. This CDR3 has 17 amino acids. V was pared by 0 bases and J by 2 bases, with 9 bases of the junction left unmatched. CDR3 nucleotide sequence: TGCGCCAGCAGCCAAGACCTATGGGGGGACAGCAACACTGAAGCTTTCTTT. Amino acid sequence: CASSQDLWGDSNTEAFF.

V and J are TRBV13 and TRBJ1-1; D might be TRBD1 (6 bases). V gave up 5 bases and J gave up 7 bases, with 11 bases separating them. The germline V gene encodes CDR1 PRHDT and CDR2 FYEKMQ (reference sequence). The CDR3 covers 12 residues. The CDR3 nucleotides are TGTGCCAGCAGCGGACAGTCTAATGAAGCTTTCTTT. It specifies CASSGQSNEAFF.

The chain has TRBV5-4 and TRBJ1-6; D remains unclear. V was clipped by 0 bases and J by 10 bases, with 5 bases between them. Germline CDR1 is SGHNT and CDR2 is YYREEE (reference sequence). This CDR3 is built from 12 residues. Here the CDR3 DNA reads TGTGCCAGCAGCTTGGCCCAATCACCCCTCCACTTT. This encodes CASSLAQSPLHF.

The chain couples TRBV4-1 to TRBJ2-7, with TRBD1 identical over 9 bases. Germline CDR1 and CDR2: MGHRA and YSYEKL. J gave up 0 bases and V 0 bases, and 6 bases lay outside the gene matches. This CDR3 comprises 17 residues. DNA of the CDR3: TGCGCCAGCAGCCAAGACGAGGGGACAGGGCGCTCCTACGAGCAGTACTTC. Translation: CASSQDEGTGRSYEQYF.

The chain links TRBV6-1 to TRBJ2-7; TRBD1 might be the D (7 bases). Germline V lookup: CDR1 MNHNS, CDR2 SASEGT. This CDR3 is 15 amino acids long. The V and J ends lost 7 bases and 6 bases respectively, with 22 bases between them. This CDR3 reads CASTPRPGGFTEQYF. CDR3 bases: TGTGCCAGCACCCCAAGGCCAGGGGGGTTTACCGAGCAGTACTTC.

CDR3 coding DNA: TGCGCCAGCAGCCAAGTGGAACAGGGGACCCAGCCCCAGCATTTT. Translated: CASSQVEQGTQPQHF. The chain joins TRBV4-1 to TRBJ1-5; 7 nucleotides align to TRBD1. This CDR3 comprises 15 residues. With V trimmed by 1 base and J by 7 bases, 7 bases remained unmatched. CDR1 is MGHRA and CDR2 is YSYEKL in the germline V gene.

This clone was picked up a small number of times. V usage is TRBV28 and J usage is TRBJ2-2; D is uncertain. This CDR3 is built from 15 residues. Germline CDR1 MDHEN, CDR2 SYDVKM. The V gene lost 3 bases and the J gene lost 1 base, with 9 bases spanning the gap. Here the CDR3 DNA reads TGTGCCAGCAGTTTTGGGCAGAGGAACACCGGGGAGCTGTTTTTT. It is translated as CASSFGQRNTGELFF.

V usage is TRBV21-1 and J usage is TRBJ2-1; the table's D call, TRBD1, has no DNA check behind it. TRBV21-1 is an annotated pseudogene. This CDR3 has 18 residues. The CDR3 DNA reads as TGTGCCAGCAGCGTAAAGACCGCCTCCAGGGGGCAATTGTCTGAGCAGTTCTTC. Translating gives CASSVKTASRGQLSEQFF.

The gene calls are TRBV10-2 and TRBJ2-1; 9 bases align to TRBD1. V lost 6 bases, J lost 4 bases, and 10 bases stayed unmatched. Germline lookup yields CDR1 WSHSY and CDR2 SAAADI. CDR3 size: 16 residues. The CDR3 nucleotides read TGCGCCAGCAGGCGGGACAGGGAATCGCGGTACAATGAGCAGTTCTTC. It translates to CASRRDRESRYNEQFF.

The rearrangement joins TRBV9 to TRBJ1-4, with TRBD1 as a possible D gene (6 bases). Germline V gene sequence: CDR1 SGDLS, CDR2 YYNGEE. CDR3 size: 14 residues. V lost 7 bases and J lost 6, with 16 bases in between. CDR3 DNA: TGTGCCAGCGCTCTAGGGGGTCGTGATGAAAAACTGTTTTTT. This gives the protein CASALGGRDEKLFF.

This sequence joins TRBV5-6 and TRBJ1-5; maybe TRBD1 (5 bases). V lost 2 bases to trimming and J lost 3 bases, with 9 bases between them. The CDR3 extends over 14 amino acids. The germline V gene has CDR1 SGHDT and CDR2 YYEEEE. The CDR3 is CASSFGGNNQPQHF. The CDR3 nucleotides are TGTGCCAGCAGCTTCGGGGGGAACAATCAGCCCCAGCATTTT.